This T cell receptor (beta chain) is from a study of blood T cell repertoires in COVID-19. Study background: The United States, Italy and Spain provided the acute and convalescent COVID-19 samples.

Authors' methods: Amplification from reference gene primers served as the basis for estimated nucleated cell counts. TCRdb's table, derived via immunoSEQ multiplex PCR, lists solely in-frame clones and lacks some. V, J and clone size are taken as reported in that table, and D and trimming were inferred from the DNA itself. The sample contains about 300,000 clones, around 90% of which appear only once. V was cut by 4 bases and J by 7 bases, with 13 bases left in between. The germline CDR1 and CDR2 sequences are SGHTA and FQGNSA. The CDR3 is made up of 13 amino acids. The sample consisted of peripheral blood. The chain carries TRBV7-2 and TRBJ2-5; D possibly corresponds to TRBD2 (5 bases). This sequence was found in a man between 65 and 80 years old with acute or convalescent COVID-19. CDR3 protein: CASSSPGKGTQYF. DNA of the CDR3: TGTGCCAGCAGCTCCCCCGGGAAGGGGACCCAGTACTTC.